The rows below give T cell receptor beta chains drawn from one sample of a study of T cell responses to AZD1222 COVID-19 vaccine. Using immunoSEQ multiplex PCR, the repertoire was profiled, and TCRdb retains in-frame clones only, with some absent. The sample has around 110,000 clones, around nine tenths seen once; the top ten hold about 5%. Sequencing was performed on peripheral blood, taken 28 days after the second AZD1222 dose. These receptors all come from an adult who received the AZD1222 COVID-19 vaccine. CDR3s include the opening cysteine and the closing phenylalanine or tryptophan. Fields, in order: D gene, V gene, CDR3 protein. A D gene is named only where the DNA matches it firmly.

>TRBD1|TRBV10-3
CAISEPGQGAGEKLFF
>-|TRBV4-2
CASSPGLNTEAFF
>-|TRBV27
CASSPLQGLILGYTF
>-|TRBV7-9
CASSDTAKSSYNEQFF
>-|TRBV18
CASSPGGLSNQPQHF
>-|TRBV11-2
CASSRLGLTEAFF
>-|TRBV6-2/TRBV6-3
CASSYEKPRYSYEQYF
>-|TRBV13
CASSFLAQEYNEQFF
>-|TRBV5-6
CASTPGFPAPEAFF
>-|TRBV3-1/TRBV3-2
CASSETGINEQFF
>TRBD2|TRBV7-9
CASSLLAGDQETQYF
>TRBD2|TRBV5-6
CASSLRPGLAGGPDTQYF
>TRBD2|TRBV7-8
CASRRTGGVYEQYF
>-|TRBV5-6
CASSLEAGGTGELFF
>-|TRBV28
CASSEQDQPQHF
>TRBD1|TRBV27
CASSPWTGGGGGEQFF
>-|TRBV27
CASSTGNSPLHF
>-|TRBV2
CASSSGTNTGELFF
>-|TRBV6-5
CASRRNSVFNTEAFF
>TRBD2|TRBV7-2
CASSFSGPSYNEQFF
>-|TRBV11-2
CASSFGLAGKGYTF
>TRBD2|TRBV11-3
CASSPGTSTLTDTQYF
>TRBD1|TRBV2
CASRVGTGGFQPQHF
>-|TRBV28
CASSWAGDTYEQYF
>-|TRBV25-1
CASSEWFSNSPLHF
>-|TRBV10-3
CAISPGPGDSPLHF
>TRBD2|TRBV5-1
CASSFSGAYNEQFF
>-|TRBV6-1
CASSETQAYEQYF
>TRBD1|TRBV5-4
CASSLQGAISYEQYF
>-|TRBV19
CASSIRSGRNRVDSPLHF
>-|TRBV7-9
CASSLGSHNEQFF
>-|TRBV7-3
CASSSSGAQETQYF
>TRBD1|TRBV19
CASSIGGTGGNEQYF
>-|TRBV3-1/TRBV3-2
CASSPKRGLPEAFF
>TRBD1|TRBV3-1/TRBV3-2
CASSQYGTGNNEQFF
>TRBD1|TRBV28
CASSLWQGAKAFF
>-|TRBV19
CASSTGSWGTDTQYF
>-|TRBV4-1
CASSHPLGNGNTIYF
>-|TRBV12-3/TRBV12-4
CASTADLNTEAFF
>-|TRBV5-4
CASSSGPNSNQPQHF
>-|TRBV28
CASSREGFTEAFF
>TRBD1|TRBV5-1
CASSLLETGGSPLHF
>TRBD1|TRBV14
CASSLGQGVGQPQHF
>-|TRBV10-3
CAISESLGVGEKLFF
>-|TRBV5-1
CASRPIDRAHYGYTF
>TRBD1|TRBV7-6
CASSPRQGPAGTEAFF